The rows below give T cell receptor beta chains drawn from one sample of a study of blood T cell repertoires in COVID-19. Using immunoSEQ multiplex PCR, the repertoire was profiled, and TCRdb retains in-frame clones only, with some absent. The sample contains tens of thousands of clones, roughly 80% of which appear only once. Sequencing was done on a sample of peripheral blood. All receptors come from a human donor with acute or convalescent COVID-19. The donor label of this sample is uncertain. Each CDR3 is given with its conserved first and last residue. Each record gives: CDR3 protein, CDR3 DNA, clone size, D gene, V gene, J gene. A D gene is named only where the DNA matches it firmly. Clone size is given for some rows only: seen once, a few or many times, or a class if the clone is expanded.

cdr3_aa: CASSLGQGRNTGELFF; cdr3_nt: TGCGCCAGCAGCTTGGGGCAGGGTCGGAACACCGGGGAGCTGTTTTTT; clone_size: NA; d_call: NA; v_call: TRBV5-1; j_call: TRBJ2-2
cdr3_aa: CASRSGETQYF; cdr3_nt: TGCGCCAGCCGTAGCGGGGAGACCCAGTACTTC; clone_size: NA; d_call: TRBD2; v_call: TRBV10-2; j_call: TRBJ2-5
cdr3_aa: CARSLGAGRVDTEAFF; cdr3_nt: TGTGCCAGAAGCTTGGGGGCAGGGAGGGTCGACACTGAAGCTTTCTTT; clone_size: NA; d_call: NA; v_call: TRBV5-3; j_call: TRBJ1-1
cdr3_aa: CASSEYQVSTDTQYF; cdr3_nt: TGTGCCAGTAGCGAGTATCAGGTTAGCACAGATACGCAGTATTTT; clone_size: NA; d_call: NA; v_call: TRBV19; j_call: TRBJ2-3
cdr3_aa: CASRTGGGSLGGYTF; cdr3_nt: TGTGCCAGCCGGACAGGGGGAGGTTCTTTAGGCGGCTACACCTTC; clone_size: NA; d_call: TRBD1; v_call: TRBV18; j_call: TRBJ1-2
cdr3_aa: CASSMGLATNEKLFF; cdr3_nt: TGTGCCAGTAGTATGGGGCTTGCAACTAATGAAAAACTGTTTTTT; clone_size: NA; d_call: NA; v_call: TRBV19; j_call: TRBJ1-4
cdr3_aa: CASSRTEKAVGYTF; cdr3_nt: TGTGCCAGCAGCCGGACTGAGAAGGCTGTCGGCTACACCTTC; clone_size: NA; d_call: NA; v_call: TRBV11-2; j_call: TRBJ1-2
cdr3_aa: CASSARTGQGYTF; cdr3_nt: TGTGCCAGCAGCGCTAGGACAGGGCAAGGCTACACCTTC; clone_size: few; d_call: TRBD1; v_call: TRBV2; j_call: TRBJ1-2
cdr3_aa: CAFYRGYGYTF; cdr3_nt: TGTGCCTTCTACAGGGGCTATGGCTACACCTTC; clone_size: NA; d_call: TRBD1; v_call: TRBV30; j_call: TRBJ1-2
cdr3_aa: CASSLGTGATGELFF; cdr3_nt: TGCGCCAGCAGCTTGGGGACAGGGGCCACCGGGGAGCTGTTTTTT; clone_size: NA; d_call: TRBD1; v_call: TRBV5-1; j_call: TRBJ2-2
cdr3_aa: CASSRQAGETQYF; cdr3_nt: TGTGCCAGCTCACGTCAGGCGGGAGAGACCCAGTACTTC; clone_size: NA; d_call: NA; v_call: TRBV18; j_call: TRBJ2-5
cdr3_aa: CASGLGALGQGKAFF; cdr3_nt: TGTGCTAGTGGTTTGGGTGCCTTGGGACAGGGGAAAGCTTTCTTT; clone_size: NA; d_call: TRBD1; v_call: TRBV12-5; j_call: TRBJ1-1
cdr3_aa: CASSWEGGSYNEQFF; cdr3_nt: TGTGCCAGCAGCTGGGAAGGGGGCTCCTACAATGAGCAGTTCTTC; clone_size: once; d_call: NA; v_call: TRBV7-2; j_call: TRBJ2-1
cdr3_aa: CAWSSPNAKNIQYF; cdr3_nt: TGTGCCTGGAGTTCCCCCAACGCGAAAAACATTCAGTACTTC; clone_size: NA; d_call: NA; v_call: TRBV30; j_call: TRBJ2-4
cdr3_aa: CASSPGLAIETQYF; cdr3_nt: TGTGCCAGCAGTCCGGGACTAGCCATTGAGACCCAGTACTTC; clone_size: NA; d_call: TRBD2; v_call: TRBV9; j_call: TRBJ2-5
cdr3_aa: CASSRFGGSADTQYF; cdr3_nt: TGTGCCAGCAGTAGATTTGGCGGGAGTGCAGATACGCAGTATTTT; clone_size: NA; d_call: TRBD2; v_call: TRBV9; j_call: TRBJ2-3
cdr3_aa: CASSQWRGTQYF; cdr3_nt: TGTGCCAGCAGCCAATGGAGGGGTACGCAGTATTTT; clone_size: NA; d_call: NA; v_call: TRBV6-5; j_call: TRBJ2-3
cdr3_aa: CASSSLTSLTWGEQYF; cdr3_nt: TGTGCCAGTAGTTCCCTAACTAGCCTCACTTGGGGAGAGCAGTACTTC; clone_size: NA; d_call: NA; v_call: TRBV19; j_call: TRBJ2-7
cdr3_aa: CASERGGEQYF; cdr3_nt: TGTGCCAGCGAAAGGGGGGGCGAGCAGTACTTC; clone_size: few; d_call: NA; v_call: TRBV6-6; j_call: TRBJ2-7
cdr3_aa: CASSGGAETQYF; cdr3_nt: TGTGCCAGCAGCGGGGGGGCAGAGACCCAGTACTTC; clone_size: NA; d_call: TRBD2; v_call: TRBV6-2/TRBV6-3; j_call: TRBJ2-5
cdr3_aa: CASSSNVQPQHF; cdr3_nt: TGTGCCAGCAGTTCTAATGTTCAGCCCCAGCATTTT; clone_size: NA; d_call: NA; v_call: TRBV28; j_call: TRBJ1-5
cdr3_aa: CASSSWTALSYNEQFF; cdr3_nt: TGTGCCAGCTCATCATGGACAGCCCTATCCTACAATGAGCAGTTCTTC; clone_size: NA; d_call: NA; v_call: TRBV18; j_call: TRBJ2-1